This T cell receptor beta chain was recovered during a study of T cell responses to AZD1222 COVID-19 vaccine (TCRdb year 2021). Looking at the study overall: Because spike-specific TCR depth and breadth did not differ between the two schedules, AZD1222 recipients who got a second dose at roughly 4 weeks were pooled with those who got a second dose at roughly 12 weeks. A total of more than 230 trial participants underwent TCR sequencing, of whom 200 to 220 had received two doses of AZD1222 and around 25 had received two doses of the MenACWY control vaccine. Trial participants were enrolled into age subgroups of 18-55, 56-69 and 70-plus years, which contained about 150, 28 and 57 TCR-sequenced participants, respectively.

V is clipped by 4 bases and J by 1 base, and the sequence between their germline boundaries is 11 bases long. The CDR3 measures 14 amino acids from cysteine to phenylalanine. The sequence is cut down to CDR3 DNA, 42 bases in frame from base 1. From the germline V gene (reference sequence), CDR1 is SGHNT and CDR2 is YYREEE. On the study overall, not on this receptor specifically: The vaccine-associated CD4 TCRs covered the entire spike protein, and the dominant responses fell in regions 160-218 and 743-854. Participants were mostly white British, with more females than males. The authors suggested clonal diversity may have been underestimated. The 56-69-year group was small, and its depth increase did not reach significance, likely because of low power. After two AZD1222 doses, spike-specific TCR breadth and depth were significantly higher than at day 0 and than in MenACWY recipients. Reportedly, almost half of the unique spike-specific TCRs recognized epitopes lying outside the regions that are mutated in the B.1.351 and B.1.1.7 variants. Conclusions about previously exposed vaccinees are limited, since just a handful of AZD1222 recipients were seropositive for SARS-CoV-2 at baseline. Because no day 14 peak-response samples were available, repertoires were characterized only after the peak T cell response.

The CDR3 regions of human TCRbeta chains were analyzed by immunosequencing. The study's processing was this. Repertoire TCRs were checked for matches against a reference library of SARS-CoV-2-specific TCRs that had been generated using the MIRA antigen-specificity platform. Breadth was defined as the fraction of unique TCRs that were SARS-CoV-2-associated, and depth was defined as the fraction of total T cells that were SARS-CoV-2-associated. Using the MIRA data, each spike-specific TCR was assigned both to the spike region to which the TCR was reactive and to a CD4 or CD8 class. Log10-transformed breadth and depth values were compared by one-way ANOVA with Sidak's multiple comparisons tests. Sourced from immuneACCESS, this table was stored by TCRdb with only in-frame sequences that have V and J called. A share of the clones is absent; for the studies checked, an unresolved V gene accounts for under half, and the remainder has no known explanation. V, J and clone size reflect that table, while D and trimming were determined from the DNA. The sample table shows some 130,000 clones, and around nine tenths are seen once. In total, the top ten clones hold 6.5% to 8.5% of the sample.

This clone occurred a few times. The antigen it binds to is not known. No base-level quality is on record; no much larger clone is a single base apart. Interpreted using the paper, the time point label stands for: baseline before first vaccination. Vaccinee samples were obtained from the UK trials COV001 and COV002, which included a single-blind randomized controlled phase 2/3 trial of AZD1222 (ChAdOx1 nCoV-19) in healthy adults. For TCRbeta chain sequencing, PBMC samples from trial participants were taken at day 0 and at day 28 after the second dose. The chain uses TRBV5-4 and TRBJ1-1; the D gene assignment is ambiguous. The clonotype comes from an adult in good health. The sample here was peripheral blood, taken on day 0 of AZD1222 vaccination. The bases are TGTGCCAGCAGCCTCCCTGGCTCGAACACTGAAGCTTTCTTT. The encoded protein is CASSLPGSNTEAFF.